This paragraph reports one T cell receptor (beta chain). Its antigen is still unknown. The junction carries 12 bases between V and J, which are trimmed by 1 base and 5 bases respectively. Reading from cysteine to phenylalanine, the CDR3 counts 14 amino acids. Only the CDR3 portion is preserved as DNA: 42 bases, with reading frame beginning at the first base. Based on the germline V gene, the CDR1 and CDR2 sequences are SGHAT and FQNNGV. The cohort was made up of 500 to 800 healthy bone marrow donors. Cohort members were all nominally healthy when sampled, although unrecorded immune exposures were likely present. The donor was CMV seronegative and was included in the group of a few hundred seronegative cohort members. A peripheral blood sample was collected from each donor, and TCR beta sequencing was performed on peripheral blood mononuclear cells. The Qiagen DNeasy Blood Extraction Kit was used to extract genomic DNA from the blood cell samples.

The sample belongs to a study of cytomegalovirus exposure and HLA in healthy donors listed by TCRdb under 2017. About the investigation overall: An earlier analysis of a few hundred of the donors reported approximately 300 Gb of sequence data and around 110 million unique TCR beta sequences obtained from roughly 180 million T cells. HLA typing included class I and class II loci at four-digit resolution. Across under 500 genotyped donors of the cohort, an average of roughly 250,000 unique TCR beta nucleotide sequences per donor were sequenced, and 15% to 20% of those sequences were non-productive. All discovery cohort repertoires had been generated on a single sequencing platform. An earlier analysis of some 500 of the donors applied high-throughput TCR beta sequencing to assess whether each TCR beta V gene segment acted as functional or pseudogenic. In a later analysis, previously published TCR beta repertoires from some 640 donors were re-analyzed and high-resolution HLA genotyping was added so that TCR occurrence patterns could be studied. Alongside the repertoire data, information on donor age, sex, ethnicity and CMV serostatus was compiled. Of the roughly 400 genotyped donors, approximately 80% fell in the genetic ancestry cluster associated with self-reported Caucasian donors. The later analysis used no new phenotypic data to find candidate immune exposures, relying instead on TCR beta sequences and their occurrence across donors. High-throughput TCR immunosequencing, statistical association of individual TCRs with disease status, and machine learning were combined to predict cytomegalovirus infection status. Typing coverage differed by locus: A, B, C, DRB1 and DQB1 were typed in about 629-640 donors, DQA1 in 522, DPA1 in roughly 590, and DPB1 in about 450. The study profiled the T cell repertoires of some 610 subjects by immunosequencing and related them to cytomegalovirus serostatus. Along with the roughly 670-subject first cohort, a separate validation cohort of over a hundred different subjects was used. Four to six DR-DQ haplotypes were handled as single units for association and clustering because linkage in the cohort was strong. Roughly 300 gigabases of sequencing data and around 90 million unique TCR sequences made up an early release that covered roughly 670 HLA-typed donors. A later genetic analysis used genome-wide SNP genotypes for about three fifths of the 666 donors, treating that subset as a discovery cohort. The study aimed to test whether signatures of past pathogen exposure could be identified by cataloging public T cell receptors. Beyond this particular receptor, the publication reports: In a later analysis, most CMV-associated TCR beta chains were found to appear HLA-restricted, with HLA associations seemingly driven largely by CMV exposure. In a later analysis, the rate of TCR association differed among HLA loci, with DRB1 alleles having the most associated TCRs and HLA-C alleles having the fewest. Strong co-occurrence of HLA alleles, especially DR and DQ, made assigning TCR associations to individual alleles difficult. A group of highly shared sequence variants was considered likely to be a technical artifact of the sequencing pipeline. The authors suggested that the approach could potentially be extended to other disease states and immunological phenotypes. Linkage disequilibrium might explain the correlated functional status among segregating V segments, but an unknown experimental factor could not be excluded. In a later analysis, several top co-occurrence clusters were reported to appear linked to parvovirus B19, influenza, CMV and Epstein-Barr virus. In both the original and validation cohorts, the classifier was reported to diagnose cytomegalovirus status with high specificity and sensitivity. This cohort had only TCR beta chains sequenced, and the lack of alpha or paired-chain data limited which features could be detected. In vitro tests confirmed that three of the cytomegalovirus-associated TCR beta chains recognize cytomegalovirus antigens. The presence/absence analyses assumed that sequencing depth was roughly uniform across donors, and that assumption may not be true. Because HLA typing was unavailable for some donors at each locus, only the typed subset was used in association tests. Because counts were too low, roughly 18 rarely observed V segments, including chromosome 9 orphons, were left out of the earlier analysis of approximately 500 of the donors. A later analysis associated around 16,000 TCR beta sequences with specific HLA alleles at a false discovery rate of 0.05. In an earlier analysis of a few hundred of the donors, most TCR beta V segments were observed in productive rearrangements about 87% or about 30% of the time, broadly matching IMGT annotations. For the cohort, immune exposure information was limited to CMV serostatus. Because the 87-base-pair reads could not distinguish some IMGT-functional V segments, including TRBV6-2 and TRBV6-3, those segments were excluded. A later analysis found that HLA-associated TCR beta chains were more clonally expanded and had lower generation probabilities than equally common non-associated chains. In a later genetic analysis, a missense DCLRE1C variant was associated with V-gene and J-gene trimming of TCR beta chains, and the association was replicated in an independent cohort. While some public TCRs were present in many individuals, most TCR sequences turned up only very rarely across donors. In the study, some 160 TCR beta chains were listed as associated with cytomegalovirus. A further reported finding was that TCR beta sequences accurately predicted the HLA-A and HLA-B alleles for most subjects in the first cohort. According to a later genetic analysis, donors in an Asian-associated ancestry cluster had fewer N-insertions in productive TCRs than the approximately 700-donor mean.

The protocol used for the library was the immunoSEQ multiplex PCR assay. For the multiplex PCR, a mixture combining 60 forward primers for TCR Vbeta segments and 13 reverse primers for TCR Jbeta segments was used. The CDR3 region of rearranged TCR beta genes was amplified from genomic DNA by a multiplex PCR assay. On the Illumina HiSeq System, the amplified TCR beta libraries were sequenced as 87-base-pair reads. The published analysis was carried out like this. A later analysis tallied tens of millions of unique TCR beta chains across the approximately 670 repertoires, and about 10 million of those chains were shared by two or more donors. To remove PCR and sequencing errors, raw reads were error-corrected and collapsed into unique sequences using a nearest-neighbor algorithm that merged closely related sequences. To assign V, D and J gene segments, CDR3 sequences were aligned to IMGT reference sequences. Each retained sequence needed at least a six-nucleotide match to both a V gene segment and a J gene segment. A rearrangement was called productive if the CDR3 had no stop codons and remained in frame with V and J, and every other rearrangement was called non-productive. CDR3 was defined according to IMGT convention as the region running from the second conserved V-encoded cysteine to the conserved J-encoded phenylalanine. The earlier analysis of a few hundred of the donors excluded sequences that lacked an unambiguous match to a single V gene segment. In an earlier analysis of approximately 560 of the donors, a V segment was called functional when productive rearrangements were above 56.7%, and segregating when the standard deviation between donors exceeded 5%. To diagnose cytomegalovirus status from the catalog of TCR beta chain sequences, a statistical classification framework was built. A later analysis assigned V and J genes by comparing TCR nucleotide sequences with IMGT/GENE-DB human TR gene sequences. In a later analysis, CDR3 sequences and most-parsimonious VDJ recombination scenarios were assigned using the TCRdist pipeline. In a later analysis, each TCR beta chain was defined by its CDR3 amino acid sequence together with its V-gene family, and reads without a unique V-gene family were excluded. A later analysis removed 592 highly shared, low-generation-probability nucleotide sequences to deal with suspected cross-contamination and a sequencing artifact. In a later analysis, a clonal expansion index was calculated for each public chain from normalized within-repertoire ranks of inferred template counts. A later analysis computed generation probabilities with a VDJ recombination model fitted to out-of-frame rearrangements, and checked the results against IGoR. In a later analysis, TCR-TCR, TCR-HLA and TCR-CMV co-occurrence was scored with hypergeometric tests, and a repertoire-size bias correction was applied to TCR pairs. To estimate false discovery rates, a later analysis permuted the HLA or CMV assignments 20 times. In a later analysis, co-occurring TCRs were grouped with DBSCAN, and TCRdist sequence similarity was added when clustering was performed within HLA-allele-positive subsets. Co-occurrence clustering excluded repertoires with fewer than 30,000 or more than 120,000 public chains, plus five with anomalous nucleotide sharing. Imported from immuneACCESS, the table was reduced by TCRdb to in-frame sequences with V and J called. These copies leave out some clones; in studies compared against another copy, an unresolved V gene accounts for under half, and the cause of the remainder is not known. That table furnishes V, J and clone size, whereas the DNA furnished D and trimming. The table held for this sample gives some 72,000 clones. About 5% of the sample lies in the top ten.

The TCR sequence derives from a man aged 30 to 39 in good health and CMV-seronegative. The chain is encoded by TRBV11-2 joined to TRBJ2-7; a tentative D call is TRBD1 (6 bases match). The source material was PBMCs. The DNA sequence follows: TGTGCCAGCAGCTTAGTGTTGGGGGCCGACGAGCAGTACTTC. Its protein reads: CASSLVLGADEQYF.